Given below is one T cell receptor beta chain in context. It has no known antigen specificity. Base qualities are not at hand, and no much larger clone is one base apart. Collaborating institutions collected whole blood in K2EDTA tubes following their own protocols. For TCRbeta analysis, collaborators shipped samples as frozen whole blood, isolated PBMCs, or DNA extracted from either of those sample types. Here V drops 5 bases and J drops 7 bases, and the junction holds 8 bases not matched to any gene. The CDR3 goes from the cysteine to the phenylalanine over 17 residues. Just CDR3 DNA is preserved here, 51 bases in frame from base 1. CDR1 SGHVS and CDR2 FNYEAQ were looked up in the germline V gene. This sample was included in a study of blood T cell repertoires in COVID-19 (dated by TCRdb to about 2020). For context, the study as a whole: Samples covering the acute and convalescent phases of COVID-19 were provided by collaborators in the United States, Italy and Spain. The material from the prospective study consisted of cDNA or gDNA derived from T cells, B-cell-depleted T cells, or PBMCs. Deeply sampled blood TCRbeta repertoires from subjects exposed to, actively infected with, or recovered from COVID-19 were included in the dataset. A freely available public database, intended as a resource for researchers studying the immune response to SARS-CoV-2, is where the repertoires were released. The samples were drawn from the first 160 participants of the ongoing ImmuneRACE study and from over a thousand subjects provided by 6 global collaborators. The sample metadata nearly always contained a de-identified subject ID, COVID-19 status, age in years and sex. HLA class I and class II types, where available, came from metadata supplied by the sample provider rather than from assay-based typing.

TCRbeta CDR3 regions were amplified from genomic DNA using the immunoSEQ Assay, a bias-controlled multiplex PCR. For the original study's pipeline: Nucleated cell counts per sample were estimated from amplification of reference gene primers within the assay. To quantify the absolute abundance of each unique TCRbeta CDR3 rearrangement, sequence reads were collapsed and filtered. For each sample, productive Simpson clonality was calculated by taking the square root of Simpson's diversity index across productive rearrangements. TCRdb carries this immuneACCESS record with in-frame sequences only. Its versions omit some clonotypes, under half of them owing to an unresolved V gene in the studies checked, with the rest unexplained. The V and J calls and clone size are taken from that table; D and trimming were inferred from the DNA. The sample contains about 190,000 clones, roughly 80% of them found a single time. The ten largest clones capture roughly 17% of the sample.

What the work shows at the level of the full study, not this receptor alone: How much clinical and demographic metadata was included differed by source and by participant, and the metadata was provided uncurated.

This TCR was sampled from a man aged 60 to 75 with active or convalescent COVID-19. This chain joins TRBV7-6 to TRBJ2-1, with 16 junctional bases fitting TRBD2. Sequences were obtained from peripheral blood. The CDR3 region has the sequence CASSMGLAGGLRNEQFF. The nucleotide sequence is TGTGCCAGCAGCATGGGACTAGCGGGAGGGTTACGGAATGAGCAGTTCTTC.